Each of the 9 T cell receptor beta chains below was sequenced from the same sample in a study of blood T cell repertoires in COVID-19. Clones were sequenced by immunoSEQ multiplex PCR, and TCRdb holds only the in-frame ones, with some missing. The sample records about 390,000 clones, more than 75% being singletons. Sequenced sample: PBMCs or T cells enriched from blood (not recorded which). These receptors were taken from a woman aged 50 to 65 who had recovered from COVID-19.

The genes are TRBV9 and TRBJ2-2; no clear D. Germline V gene lookup returns CDR1 SGDLS and CDR2 YYNGEE. Trimming took off 0 bases at V and 0 bases at J, with 9 bases between the two ends. The CDR3 consists of 16 residues. The CDR3 bases are TGTGCCAGCAGCGTAGCCAGATTCGCGAACACCGGGGAGCTGTTTTTT. It encodes CASSVARFANTGELFF.

The chain couples TRBV27 to TRBJ1-5; D remains unclear. Germline values: CDR1 MNHEY, CDR2 SMNVEV (reference sequence). CDR3 length: 13 residues. The germline V and J ends were trimmed by 2 bases and 4 bases, with 6 bases remaining between them. In DNA form, the CDR3 reads TGTGCCAGCAGTTTAACCGGGAATCAGCCCCAGCATTTT. Its protein is CASSLTGNQPQHF.

The table lists this clone with a few counts. This chain joins TRBV7-8 and TRBJ2-3; 8 bases map to TRBD2. Trimming removed 5 bases from V and 5 bases from J; junction bases left unmatched: 3. Germline lookup yields CDR1 SGHVS and CDR2 FQNEAQ. This CDR3 has 13 amino acids. The CDR3 here is CASSRRGGDTQYF. CDR3 DNA: TGTGCCAGCAGCCGTCGGGGGGGAGATACGCAGTATTTT.

The genes are TRBV27 and TRBJ2-5; TRBD1 aligns across 9 bases. CDR1 and CDR2 (germline): MNHEY, SMNVEV (reference sequence). The CDR3 spans 15 residues. V dropped 2 bases and J dropped 5; count of bases not matched to a gene: 6. The CDR3 spells CASSLIQGARETQYF. CDR3 nucleotide sequence: TGTGCCAGCAGTTTAATACAGGGGGCCAGGGAGACCCAGTACTTC.

This chain uses TRBV5-6 with TRBJ2-3, with D tentatively TRBD2 (6 bases). V was shortened by 1 base and J by 5 bases, with 11 bases between the two germline ends. Germline V CDR1 and CDR2: SGHDT, YYEEEE. The CDR3 has 14 amino acids. The CDR3: CASSLTGEEDTQYF. In nucleotides, the CDR3 is TGTGCCAGCAGCTTGACGGGGGAGGAAGATACGCAGTATTTT.

V usage is TRBV4-1 and J usage is TRBJ1-4, with a weak D call TRBD1 (5 bases). Per germline, CDR1 MGHRA and CDR2 YSYEKL. The V end lost 5 bases, the J end lost 8 bases, and 18 bases lay between the germline ends. This CDR3 is 15 amino acids long. The CDR3 is CASSEGLGGTEKLFF. The CDR3 DNA reads as TGCGCCAGCAGCGAGGGGTTGGGGGGAACGGAAAAACTGTTTTTT.

This clone appeared a few times. The rearrangement uses TRBV2 and TRBJ1-1, with D hard to call. Trimming left V 2 bases short and J 3 bases short, with 10 bases between. The CDR3 is 14 amino acids. Germline CDR1 is SNHLY and CDR2 is FYNNEI. In nucleotides, the CDR3 is TGTGCCAGCAGTGAACAGACAAGCTACACTGAAGCTTTCTTT. Protein product: CASSEQTSYTEAFF.

The gene calls are TRBV6-2 or TRBV6-3 and TRBJ2-1; the match to TRBD1 covers 10 bases. Germline V CDR1 and CDR2: MNHEY, SVGEGT. V was pared by 6 bases and J by 9 bases, with 14 bases of the junction left unmatched. This CDR3 has 16 residues. The CDR3 is CASSPSRDRGWGEQFF. The CDR3 DNA reads TGTGCCAGCAGCCCAAGCCGGGACAGGGGCTGGGGTGAGCAGTTCTTC.

This chain connects TRBV30 to TRBJ2-1, with 7 bases fitting TRBD1. Germline values: CDR1 GTSNPN, CDR2 SVGIG (reference sequence). The CDR3 contains 14 residues. The CDR3 DNA reads as TGTGCTTTCCAGGGGGTGGGGGATAACAATGAGCAGTTCTTC. Encoded protein: CAFQGVGDNNEQFF.